One sample yielded the 17 T cell receptor beta chains listed below, sequenced in a study of blood T cell repertoires in COVID-19. Produced via immunoSEQ multiplex PCR; TCRdb's table is partial and in-frame only. The data show approximately 100,000 clones, about 80% seen once. The sample comprised peripheral blood. All receptors derive from a human donor in a cohort sampled during active or convalescent COVID-19.

V and J are TRBV5-1 and TRBJ2-5; no clear D gene. CDR1 is SGHRS and CDR2 is YFSETQ in the germline V gene. V lost 2 bases to trimming and J lost 2 bases, with 4 bases between them. This CDR3 region has 12 residues. The CDR3 here is CASSLHQETQYF. The CDR3 DNA sequence: TGCGCCAGCAGCTTACATCAAGAGACCCAGTACTTC.

The J gene is TRBJ2-7, the V gene TRBV7-2, with 9 positions matching TRBD2. The germline V gene encodes CDR1 SGHTA and CDR2 FQGNSA. This CDR3 comprises 16 residues. With V trimmed by 0 bases and J by 4 bases, 7 bases remained unmatched. CDR3 residues: CASSLAGLAGRYEQYF. CDR3 bases: TGTGCCAGCAGCTTAGCAGGCCTAGCGGGGAGGTACGAGCAGTACTTC.

V usage is TRBV6-5 and J usage is TRBJ2-7; D uncertain. The CDR3 runs to 11 residues. Germline CDR1 is MNHEY and CDR2 is SVGAGI. V gave up 3 bases and J gave up 2 bases, with 2 bases separating them. The CDR3 protein is CASSYTYEQYF. The DNA for the CDR3 is TGTGCCAGCAGTTATACCTACGAGCAGTACTTC.

The V call is TRBV7-2, the J call TRBJ1-5; 8 positions match TRBD1. CDR1 and CDR2 (germline): SGHTA, FQGNSA. This CDR3 region has 15 residues. V lost 5 bases, J lost 2 bases, and 5 bases stayed unmatched. The CDR3 region is CASSLGQARNQPQHF. In nucleotides, the CDR3 is TGTGCCAGCAGCCTGGGACAGGCCCGCAATCAGCCCCAGCATTTT.

V and J are TRBV24-1 and TRBJ2-1; 8 nucleotides agree with TRBD1. The CDR3 spans 15 residues. Per germline, CDR1 KGHDR and CDR2 SFDVKD. The V gene end was trimmed by 2 bases and the J gene end by 5 bases; junction bases not matched to a gene: 4. The CDR3 DNA is TGTGCCACCAGTGATTGGGACAGGTTAAACAATGAGCAGTTCTTC. Its protein is CATSDWDRLNNEQFF.

This chain connects TRBV28 to TRBJ2-5; 9 positions match TRBD2. The CDR3 spans 18 residues. Germline V lookup: CDR1 MDHEN, CDR2 SYDVKM. The V and J ends lost 7 bases and 2 bases, in that order; junction bases with no gene match: 17. The CDR3 spells CASTLHGGRLAGQETQYF. The CDR3, as DNA: TGTGCCAGCACCCTTCACGGCGGTCGTCTAGCGGGACAAGAGACCCAGTACTTC.

This clone was seen a few times. V and J are TRBV20-1 and TRBJ1-5; D unclear. This CDR3 region has 14 residues. Trimming removed 3 bases at V and 5 bases at J, with 14 bases between. Germline V gene data show CDR1 as DFQATT and CDR2 as SNEGSKA (reference sequence). CDR3 protein: CSASKFQGDQPQHF. CDR3 nucleotides: TGCAGTGCTAGTAAGTTCCAAGGAGATCAGCCCCAGCATTTT.

This sequence joins TRBV5-1 and TRBJ2-3; a weak D match, TRBD1 (6 bases). V lost 6 bases to trimming and J lost 1 base, with 15 bases between them. This CDR3 is built from 15 residues. From germline, CDR1 is SGHRS and CDR2 YFSETQ. CDR3 coding DNA: TGCGCCAGCAACAAAGGGGGTCGAGGCACAGATACGCAGTATTTT. Residues: CASNKGGRGTDTQYF.

The V gene is TRBV19, the J gene TRBJ1-4; D remains unclear. The CDR3 runs to 13 residues. Germline CDR1 is LNHDA and CDR2 is SQIVND (reference sequence). V was clipped by 5 bases and J by 6 bases, with 10 bases between them. CDR3 DNA: TGTGCCAGTAGTGCCCTCCGGGATGAAAAACTGTTTTTT. Protein sequence: CASSALRDEKLFF.

The table lists this clone with a count of one. This chain links TRBV7-2 with TRBJ2-5; D gene uncertain. Germline CDR1 reads SGHTA; CDR2 reads FQGNSA. Trimming removed 7 bases at V and 2 bases at J, with 11 bases between. This CDR3 is built from 13 residues. The CDR3 sequence: CASTRGTQETQYF. The DNA for the CDR3 is TGTGCCAGCACCAGAGGCACTCAAGAGACCCAGTACTTC.

This clone was detected only a few times. Here the CDR3 DNA reads TGTGCCAGCAGCCTCTTGGGCAGGGTGGTGGAAGCTTTCTTT. This gives the protein CASSLLGRVVEAFF. The chain uses TRBV3-1 (or the pseudogene TRBV3-2) and TRBJ1-1; TRBD1 might be the D (5 bases). Deletions cut 4 bases from V and 8 bases from J, with 17 bases between. CDR1 is LGHDT and CDR2 is YNNKEL in the germline V gene (reference sequence). This CDR3 contains 14 residues.

The chain employs TRBV6-5 and TRBJ1-4; D is unclear. The V end lost 5 bases, the J end lost 9 bases, and 16 bases lay between the germline ends. This CDR3 region has 14 residues. Germline lookup yields CDR1 MNHEY and CDR2 SVGAGI. The CDR3 DNA reads TGTGCCAGCAGTCTAAGGCGGGAGAACAAAAAACTGTTTTTT. Protein product: CASSLRRENKKLFF.

The rearrangement joins TRBV4-3 to TRBJ2-3; perhaps TRBD1 as D (6 bases). Trimming cost V 0 bases and J 1 base, with 14 bases left between them. In germline, CDR1 is LGHNA, CDR2 YSLEER. The CDR3 totals 17 residues. The chain's CDR3 is CASSQDHRVIGTDTQYF. The CDR3 DNA follows: TGCGCCAGCAGCCAAGATCACAGGGTTATTGGCACAGATACGCAGTATTTT.

V usage is TRBV5-1 and J usage is TRBJ1-3; the D gene is possibly TRBD1 (6 bases). Trimming removed 1 base from V and 0 bases from J, with 14 bases in between. The germline V gene has CDR1 SGHRS and CDR2 YFSETQ. The CDR3 has 17 amino acids. In DNA, the CDR3 is TGCGCCAGCAGCTTGAGTCGGGACACCATCTCTGGAAACACCATATATTTT. This sequence encodes CASSLSRDTISGNTIYF.

This clone was observed a single time. The chain uses TRBV3-1 (or the pseudogene TRBV3-2) and TRBJ2-2; TRBD1 is a possible D gene (6 bases). Germline V gene sequence: CDR1 LGHDT, CDR2 YNNKEL (reference sequence). V was pared by 4 bases and J by 8 bases, with 8 bases between. This CDR3 has 12 residues. CDR3 protein: CASSLRGGELFF. Written as DNA, the CDR3 is TGTGCCAGCAGCCTGAGGGGGGGGGAGCTGTTTTTT.

The chain is built from TRBV6-6 and TRBJ1-2; 8 bases are a match to TRBD1. Germline V gives CDR1 MNHNY, CDR2 SVGAGI (reference sequence). The trim removed 5 bases at V and 3 bases at J, leaving 8 bases unmatched. This CDR3 is 15 amino acids long. In DNA form, the CDR3 reads TGTGCCAGCAGTGAGTCGGACAGGGTTCACTATGGCTACACCTTC. The encoded protein is CASSESDRVHYGYTF.

The V call is TRBV19, the J call TRBJ1-1; weak D call: TRBD1 (5 bases). Germline V lookup: CDR1 LNHDA, CDR2 SQIVND (reference sequence). Trimming removed 3 bases at V and 3 bases at J, with 11 bases between. The CDR3 has 14 amino acids. The CDR3 spells CASSMEGSHTEAFF. CDR3 DNA sequence: TGTGCCAGTAGTATGGAGGGGTCACACACTGAAGCTTTCTTT.